Listed below are T cell receptor beta chains from one sample, sequenced in a study of blood T cell repertoires in COVID-19. Produced via immunoSEQ multiplex PCR; TCRdb's table is partial and in-frame only. The table lists about 350,000 clones, roughly nine tenths of them singletons. The sample comprised peripheral blood. The receptors here all came from a woman aged 60-70 years with COVID-19, enrolled during active disease. Each CDR3 is given with its conserved first and last residue. The D gene is left open where the match is weak. Clone size appears in some rows only: once, few, many, or a class for an expanded clone.

TRBV24-1	TRBJ1-4	.	.	CATSESGRGGKLFF	TGTGCCACCAGTGAAAGTGGTAGGGGAGGAAAACTGTTTTTT
TRBV27	TRBJ1-1	TRBD1	.	CASNPRQGGTEAFF	TGTGCCAGCAACCCTCGACAGGGGGGGACTGAAGCTTTCTTT
TRBV10-3	TRBJ1-1	TRBD1	.	CAISVTGQGSTEAFF	TGTGCCATCAGTGTGACCGGACAGGGGAGCACTGAAGCTTTCTTT
TRBV9	TRBJ1-5	.	.	CASSVDRDQPQHF	TGTGCCAGCAGCGTAGACAGGGACCAGCCCCAGCATTTT
TRBV15	TRBJ2-7	.	.	CATSRDLTGDEQYF	TGTGCCACCAGCAGAGATCTTACGGGGGACGAGCAGTACTTC
TRBV28	TRBJ1-1	.	.	CASSLQAAEAFF	TGTGCCAGCAGTTTGCAGGCTGCTGAAGCTTTCTTT
TRBV7-6	TRBJ2-7	TRBD2	few	CASSLGLAGGSSYEQYF	TGTGCCAGCAGCTTAGGACTAGCGGGGGGAAGCTCCTACGAGCAGTACTTC
TRBV19	TRBJ1-4	TRBD1	.	CASSISQGAWEKLFF	TGTGCCAGTAGTATCAGCCAGGGGGCATGGGAAAAACTGTTTTTT
TRBV29-1	TRBJ2-5	TRBD1	few	CSVDDRALTQYF	TGCAGCGTTGATGACAGGGCCTTGACCCAGTACTTC
TRBV5-1	TRBJ1-3	.	.	CASSLGTDSGNTIYF	TGCGCCAGCAGCTTGGGAACAGACTCTGGAAACACCATATATTTT
TRBV11-2	TRBJ2-7	.	.	CASSLGLGANEQYF	TGTGCCAGCAGCTTAGGGCTGGGGGCCAACGAGCAGTACTTC
TRBV6-5	TRBJ1-1	.	once	CASSPKQAWDTEAFF	TGTGCCAGCAGTCCCAAACAGGCGTGGGACACTGAAGCTTTCTTT
TRBV29-1	TRBJ2-5	TRBD2	.	CSVGKAGQVGETQYF	TGCAGCGTTGGGAAAGCGGGGCAGGTAGGGGAGACCCAGTACTTC
TRBV7-3	TRBJ2-7	TRBD1	.	CASSPRDRGEQYF	TGTGCCAGCAGCCCAAGGGACAGGGGCGAGCAGTACTTC
TRBV5-1	TRBJ2-7	TRBD1	.	CASSLWTGGRNEQYF	TGCGCCAGCAGCTTGTGGACAGGGGGTCGCAACGAGCAGTACTTC
TRBV5-1	TRBJ1-3	.	few	CASSLDPGSFSGNTIYF	TGCGCCAGCAGCTTGGACCCAGGCTCCTTCTCTGGAAACACCATATATTTT
TRBV5-1	TRBJ2-2	.	.	CASSLSSLSGELFF	TGCGCCAGCAGCTTGTCTTCCTTGAGCGGGGAGCTGTTTTTT
TRBV2	TRBJ1-5	.	.	CASRSGGNQPQHF	TGTGCCAGCAGATCAGGGGGCAATCAGCCCCAGCATTTT
TRBV18	TRBJ1-5	TRBD1	.	CASSPYTGASVRDNQPQHF	TGTGCCAGCTCACCCTATACAGGGGCGTCCGTACGGGACAATCAGCCCCAGCATTTT
TRBV5-1	TRBJ1-3	.	few	CASSLDRSSGNTIYF	TGCGCCAGCAGCTTGGACAGGAGCTCTGGAAACACCATATATTTT
TRBV27	TRBJ1-5	.	few	CATQGRNQPQHF	TGTGCCACCCAGGGGCGCAATCAGCCCCAGCATTTT
TRBV7-8	TRBJ1-4	.	.	CASSLAQGGVEKLFF	TGTGCCAGCAGCTTAGCACAGGGTGGGGTTGAAAAACTGTTTTTT
TRBV5-4	TRBJ1-6	.	.	CASRLGASSPLHF	TGTGCCAGCAGGCTGGGGGCCAGTTCACCCCTCCACTTT
TRBV12-5	TRBJ2-2	TRBD1	.	CASAEPGQGVSNTGELFF	TGTGCTAGTGCCGAACCGGGACAGGGGGTATCGAACACCGGGGAGCTGTTTTTT
TRBV5-4	TRBJ2-3	TRBD1	.	CASRSTGEDTQYF	TGTGCCAGCAGGTCCACAGGGGAGGATACGCAGTATTTT
TRBV28	TRBJ1-2	.	once	CASSLYDRHNYGYTF	TGTGCCAGCAGTTTATACGACAGACACAACTATGGCTACACCTTC
TRBV28	TRBJ2-3	TRBD2	once	CASSLPGTSGTDTQYF	TGTGCCAGCAGTTTGCCCGGGACTAGCGGCACAGATACGCAGTATTTT
TRBV5-1	TRBJ1-4	.	.	CASSVGDSDNEKLFF	TGCGCCAGCAGCGTAGGAGACAGTGATAATGAAAAACTGTTTTTT
TRBV2	TRBJ2-1	TRBD2	once	CASRRGTSGGHYNEQFF	TGTGCCAGCCGGAGGGGGACTAGCGGGGGCCACTACAATGAGCAGTTCTTC
TRBV29-1	TRBJ1-1	.	.	CSAHGTGNTEAFF	TGCAGCGCACATGGAACGGGGAACACTGAAGCTTTCTTT
TRBV5-1	TRBJ1-1	.	once	CASSLESGSEAFF	TGCGCCAGCAGCTTGGAGTCAGGGTCTGAAGCTTTCTTT
TRBV28	TRBJ1-2	.	.	CASSTSGVFYGYTF	TGTGCCAGCAGCACGTCAGGGGTCTTCTATGGCTACACCTTC
TRBV5-1	TRBJ1-1	.	.	CASRGRGNTEAFF	TGCGCCAGCAGGGGTCGCGGAAACACTGAAGCTTTCTTT
TRBV25-1	TRBJ2-2	TRBD1	.	CASSRDRGLSGELFF	TGTGCCAGCAGCCGGGACAGGGGGTTGTCCGGGGAGCTGTTTTTT